This TCR beta chain appears in the sequencing data of a study of blood T cell repertoires in COVID-19. Study information: The samples span acute and convalescent COVID-19 from the United States, Italy and Spain.

Patients at the Seattle site were enrolled during active infection and followed longitudinally. Using immunoSEQ multiplex PCR, the repertoire was profiled, and TCRdb retains in-frame clones only, with some absent. The sample yields 180,000 or so clones, around 85% seen once. This CDR3 contains 15 residues. Losses at the gene ends were 8 bases for V and 3 bases for J; bases not matched to a gene: 10. Germline CDR1 reads SGHTA; CDR2 reads FQGNSA. The source of this sequence is an older woman with COVID-19, enrolled during active disease. The chain employs TRBV7-2 and TRBJ1-5, with 7 bases identical to TRBD1. The sequencing sample was made of peripheral blood. The CDR3 is CASATQGSDNQPQHF. The CDR3 DNA is TGTGCCAGCGCCACACAGGGGTCGGACAATCAGCCCCAGCATTTT.